The T cell receptor (beta chain) under discussion was sequenced for a study of OX40 agonist ivuxolimab in advanced cancers. Study in general: Earlier treatment with anti-PD-1, anti-PD-L1 or anti-CTLA-4 was permitted, and 35% to 40% had received some. Whole-study results and caveats: Among T cells, CD8+ cells averaged more expanded clones than CD4+ cells. Dosing at 0.1 to 3.0 mg/kg was accompanied by clonal expansion of CD4+ and CD8+ blood T cells by week 6.

Concerning this clone: Its antigen is as yet unknown.

Baseline, cycle 4 day 1, and cycle 7 day 1 were the blood sampling points. Sequencing used immunoSEQ multiplex PCR; TCRdb keeps in-frame clones, though not all of them. The sample holds roughly 50,000 clones, roughly 89% seen once. Germline loops: CDR1 SQVTM, CDR2 ANQGSEA. The germline V and J ends were trimmed by 6 bases and 9 bases, with 23 bases remaining between them. The CDR3 is 14 residues long. The J gene is TRBJ2-5, the V gene TRBV29-1; D possibly corresponds to TRBD2 (6 bases). Sequenced here: CD4+ or CD8+ T cells sorted from blood, sampled in a trial of the OX40 agonist ivuxolimab. The TCR comes from an adult with an advanced solid tumor such as melanoma, head and neck, liver or kidney cancer. The CDR3 bases are TGCAGCGTCGACGTGTCGGGGGTAATTGTGGCCCAGTACTTC. This sequence encodes CSVDVSGVIVAQYF.